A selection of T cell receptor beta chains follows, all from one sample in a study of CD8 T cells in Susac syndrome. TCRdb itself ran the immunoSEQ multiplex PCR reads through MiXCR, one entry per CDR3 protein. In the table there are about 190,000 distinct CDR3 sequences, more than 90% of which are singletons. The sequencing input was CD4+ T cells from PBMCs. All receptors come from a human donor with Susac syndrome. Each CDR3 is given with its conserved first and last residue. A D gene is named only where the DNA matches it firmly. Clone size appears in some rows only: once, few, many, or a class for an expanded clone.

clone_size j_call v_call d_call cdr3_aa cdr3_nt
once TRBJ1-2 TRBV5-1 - CASSQNLQGPDGYTF TGCGCCAGCAGCCAAAATTTACAGGGCCCCGATGGCTACACCTTC
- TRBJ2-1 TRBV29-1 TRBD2 CSVDPGTSGDNEQFF TGCAGCGTTGACCCCGGGACTAGCGGGGACAATGAGCAGTTCTTC
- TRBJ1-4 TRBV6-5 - CASEGQSRGKLFF TGTGCCAGCGAGGGGCAGTCCCGAGGAAAACTGTTTTTT
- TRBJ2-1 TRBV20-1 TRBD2 CSARDGRLAGPYNEQFF TGCAGTGCTAGAGATGGTCGGCTAGCGGGGCCTTACAATGAGCAGTTCTTC
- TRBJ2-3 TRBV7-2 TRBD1 CASTKQGVATDTQYF TGTGCCAGCACCAAACAGGGGGTGGCCACAGATACGCAGTATTTT
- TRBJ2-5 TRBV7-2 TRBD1 CASSLARGQETQYF TGTGCCAGCAGCTTAGCCAGGGGGCAAGAGACCCAGTACTTC
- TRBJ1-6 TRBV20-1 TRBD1 CSAREGAGFNSPLHF TGCAGTGCTAGGGAGGGGGCAGGGTTCAATTCACCCCTCCACTTT
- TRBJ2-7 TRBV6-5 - CASSYLGPHEQYF TGTGCCAGCAGTTACCTGGGACCACACGAGCAGTACTTC
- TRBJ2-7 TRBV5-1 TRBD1 CASSLGQGGQYF TGCGCCAGCAGCCTAGGACAGGGTGGGCAGTACTTC
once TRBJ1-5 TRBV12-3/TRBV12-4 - CASRKELGNQPQHF TGTGCCAGCAGAAAGGAGCTAGGCAATCAGCCCCAGCATTTT
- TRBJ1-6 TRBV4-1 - CASSQVRDNSPLHF TGCGCCAGCAGCCAAGTGAGGGACAACTCACCCCTCCACTTT
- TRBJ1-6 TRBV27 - CASKLGNNSPLHF TGTGCCAGCAAGCTGGGGAATAATTCACCCCTCCACTTT
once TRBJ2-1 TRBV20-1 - CSARVPASSYNEQFF TGCAGTGCTAGAGTTCCAGCGAGCTCCTACAATGAGCAGTTCTTC
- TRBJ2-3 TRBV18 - CASSPPDQSLTDTQYF TGTGCCAGCTCACCACCCGATCAGAGCCTCACAGATACGCAGTATTTT
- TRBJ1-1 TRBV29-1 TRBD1 CSVDGTAGGMNTEAFF TGCAGCGTTGACGGGACAGCCGGCGGAATGAACACTGAAGCTTTCTTT
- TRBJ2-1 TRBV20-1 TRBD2 CSARLAGASYNEQFF TGCAGTGCTAGACTAGCGGGGGCCTCCTACAATGAGCAGTTCTTC
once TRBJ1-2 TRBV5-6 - CASSPTKAYGYTF TGTGCCAGCAGCCCGACTAAGGCCTATGGCTACACCTTC
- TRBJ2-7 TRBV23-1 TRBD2 CASSPTTMCGSYEQYF TGCGCCAGCAGTCCCACCACCATGTGCGGGAGCTACGAGCAGTACTTC
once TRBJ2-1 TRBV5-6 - CASSFEGNEQFF TGTGCCAGCAGCTTTGAGGGCAATGAGCAGTTCTTC
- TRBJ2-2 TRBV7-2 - CASSSVRVTTGELFF TGTGCCAGCAGCAGCGTAAGGGTGACGACCGGGGAGCTGTTTTTT
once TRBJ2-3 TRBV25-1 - CASSEYWNTQYF TGTGCCAGCAGTGAATACTGGAATACGCAGTATTTT
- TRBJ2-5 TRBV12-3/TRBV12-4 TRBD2 CASSFRAGRKETQYF TGTGCCAGCAGTTTTAGAGCGGGGAGGAAAGAGACCCAGTACTTC
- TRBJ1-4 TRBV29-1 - CSVLWGEKLFF TGCAGCGTTCTGTGGGGAGAAAAACTGTTTTTT
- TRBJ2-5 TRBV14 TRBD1 CASSQDGTGLQETQYF TGTGCCAGCAGCCAAGACGGGACAGGACTTCAAGAGACCCAGTACTTC
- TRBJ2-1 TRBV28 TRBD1 CATLGQLSWNEQFF TGTGCCACCCTGGGACAGCTCTCTTGGAATGAGCAGTTCTTC
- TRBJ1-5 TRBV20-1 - CSATAGGAHQPQHF TGCAGTGCTACGGCGGGGGGCGCCCATCAGCCCCAGCATTTT
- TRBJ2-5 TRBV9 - CASSGTVVQETQYF TGTGCCAGCAGCGGGACGGTCGTCCAAGAGACCCAGTACTTC
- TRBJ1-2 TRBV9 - CASSVAGRGGYGYTF TGTGCCAGCAGCGTAGCGGGCAGGGGAGGCTATGGCTACACCTTC
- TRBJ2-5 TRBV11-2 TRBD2 CASSSAGEGSVMETQYF TGTGCCAGCAGCTCGGCCGGGGAGGGAAGTGTCATGGAGACCCAGTACTTC
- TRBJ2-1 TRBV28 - CASSRDSRVGYNEQFF TGTGCCAGCAGCCGCGATTCCAGGGTGGGCTACAATGAGCAGTTCTTC
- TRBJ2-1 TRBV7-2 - CASSLGPDNEQFF TGTGCCAGCAGCTTAGGCCCAGACAATGAGCAGTTCTTC
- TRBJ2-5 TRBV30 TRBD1 CAWSESGTGGLETQYF TGTGCCTGGAGTGAGTCCGGGACAGGGGGCTTGGAGACCCAGTACTTC
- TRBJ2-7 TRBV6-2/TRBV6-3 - CASSYQGPNAYEQYF TGTGCCAGCAGTTACCAGGGGCCTAACGCCTACGAGCAGTACTTC
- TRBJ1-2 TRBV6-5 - CASSYRAGYGYTF TGTGCCAGCAGTTACAGAGCTGGCTATGGCTACACCTTC